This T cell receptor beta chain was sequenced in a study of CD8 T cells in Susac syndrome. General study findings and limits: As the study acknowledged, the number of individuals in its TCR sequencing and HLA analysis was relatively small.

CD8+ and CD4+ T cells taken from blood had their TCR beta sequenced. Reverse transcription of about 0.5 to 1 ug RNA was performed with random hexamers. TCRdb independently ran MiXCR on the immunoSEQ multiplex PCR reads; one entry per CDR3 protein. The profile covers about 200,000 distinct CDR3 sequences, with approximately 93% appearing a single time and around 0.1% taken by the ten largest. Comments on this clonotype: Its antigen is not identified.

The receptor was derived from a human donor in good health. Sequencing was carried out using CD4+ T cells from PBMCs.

The CDR3 reads CSVEGGINQPQHF. The DNA of the CDR3 is TGCAGCGTTGAGGGGGGGATCAATCAGCCCCAGCATTTT. V and J are TRBV29-1 and TRBJ1-5; TRBD1 might be the D (5 bases). The CDR3 has 13 residues. Trimming cost V 3 bases and J 3 bases, with 9 bases left between them. CDR1 is SQVTM, CDR2 ANQGSEA, per germline.